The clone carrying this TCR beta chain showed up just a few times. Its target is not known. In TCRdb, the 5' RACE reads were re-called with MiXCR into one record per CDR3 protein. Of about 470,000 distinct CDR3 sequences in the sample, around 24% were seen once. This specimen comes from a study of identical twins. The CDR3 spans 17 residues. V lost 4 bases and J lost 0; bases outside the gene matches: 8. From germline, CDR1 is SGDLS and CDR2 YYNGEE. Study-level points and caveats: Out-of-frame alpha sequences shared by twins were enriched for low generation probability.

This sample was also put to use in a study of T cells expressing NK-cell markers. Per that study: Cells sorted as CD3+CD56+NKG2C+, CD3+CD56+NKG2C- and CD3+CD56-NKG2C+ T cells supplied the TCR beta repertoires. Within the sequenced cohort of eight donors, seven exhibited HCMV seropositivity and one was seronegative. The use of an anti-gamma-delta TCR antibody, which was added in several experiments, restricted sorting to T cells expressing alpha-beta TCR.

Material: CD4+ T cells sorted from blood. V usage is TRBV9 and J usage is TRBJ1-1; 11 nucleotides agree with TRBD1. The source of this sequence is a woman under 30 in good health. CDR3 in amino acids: CASSSRTGGSVNTEAFF. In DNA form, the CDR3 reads TGTGCCAGCAGCTCCCGGACAGGGGGCTCGGTGAACACTGAAGCTTTCTTT.